The rows below give T cell receptor beta chains drawn from one sample of a study of blood T cell repertoires in COVID-19. The method was immunoSEQ multiplex PCR; TCRdb's version includes in-frame clones alone and lacks a portion of them. In the table there are hundreds of thousands of clones, approximately 80% of which are singletons. What was sequenced was peripheral blood. These receptors came from an elderly woman with acute or convalescent COVID-19. Both conserved end residues are trimmed from each CDR3. A row's size may be missing; if present it is once, few, many or a size class.

V gene: TRBV14
clone size: NA
J gene: TRBJ1-4
CDR3 protein: ASSQDLLSTNEKLF

V gene: TRBV6-5
clone size: NA
J gene: TRBJ1-4
CDR3 protein: ASSYQGARGEKLF

V gene: TRBV6-1
clone size: NA
J gene: TRBJ1-1
CDR3 protein: ASSDNRGLTEAF

V gene: TRBV7-9
clone size: NA
J gene: TRBJ2-5
CDR3 protein: ASSSPSYFSGGETQY

V gene: TRBV29-1
clone size: NA
J gene: TRBJ2-3
CDR3 protein: SVEDPSGAADTQY

V gene: TRBV11-2
clone size: NA
J gene: TRBJ1-1
CDR3 protein: ASSLGVMNTEAF

V gene: TRBV7-9
clone size: NA
J gene: TRBJ2-1
CDR3 protein: ATGTGSYNEQF

V gene: TRBV28
clone size: NA
J gene: TRBJ1-1
CDR3 protein: ASSLDRWDTEAF

V gene: TRBV7-7
clone size: NA
J gene: TRBJ1-5
CDR3 protein: ASSLSWDSQPQH

V gene: TRBV15
clone size: NA
J gene: TRBJ2-7
CDR3 protein: ATSREGTVSYEQY

V gene: TRBV3-1/TRBV3-2
clone size: once
J gene: TRBJ2-3
CDR3 protein: ASSQAGVVADTQY

V gene: TRBV2
clone size: NA
J gene: TRBJ2-1
CDR3 protein: ASSEGTGAFYNEQF

V gene: TRBV7-3
clone size: NA
J gene: TRBJ1-1
CDR3 protein: ASSLGAQTEAF

V gene: TRBV30
clone size: NA
J gene: TRBJ2-7
CDR3 protein: AWSRGGNYEQY

V gene: TRBV9
clone size: NA
J gene: TRBJ1-2
CDR3 protein: ASSGVVLRGPDGYT

V gene: TRBV29-1
clone size: NA
J gene: TRBJ2-7
CDR3 protein: RPTGHEQY

V gene: TRBV25-1
clone size: NA
J gene: TRBJ1-2
CDR3 protein: ASSEYKGQGAGYT

V gene: TRBV7-9
clone size: NA
J gene: TRBJ1-3
CDR3 protein: ASSLGVSGNTIY

V gene: TRBV5-1
clone size: few
J gene: TRBJ1-3
CDR3 protein: ASRSTGPEGNTIY

V gene: TRBV18
clone size: NA
J gene: TRBJ2-1
CDR3 protein: ASSPPSSGYNEQF

V gene: TRBV19
clone size: NA
J gene: TRBJ1-5
CDR3 protein: ASSKGGFGNQPQH

V gene: TRBV7-2
clone size: NA
J gene: TRBJ1-1
CDR3 protein: ASSLVGGNLNTEAF

V gene: TRBV27
clone size: NA
J gene: TRBJ2-1
CDR3 protein: ASSRLGTGNNEQF

V gene: TRBV5-1
clone size: once
J gene: TRBJ2-7
CDR3 protein: ASRVGVATYEQY

V gene: TRBV10-3
clone size: NA
J gene: TRBJ2-3
CDR3 protein: ATKPGGTDTQY

V gene: TRBV19
clone size: once
J gene: TRBJ1-5
CDR3 protein: ASSTQQGSRAQPQH

V gene: TRBV19
clone size: NA
J gene: TRBJ1-2
CDR3 protein: ASSIRGTPYGYT

V gene: TRBV18
clone size: NA
J gene: TRBJ2-3
CDR3 protein: ASSPPPGGVTDTQY

V gene: TRBV6-4
clone size: NA
J gene: TRBJ2-2
CDR3 protein: ASSRVVGVTGELF

V gene: TRBV10-2
clone size: once
J gene: TRBJ2-4
CDR3 protein: ASSEGQGAGKNIQY

V gene: TRBV4-1
clone size: NA
J gene: TRBJ1-2
CDR3 protein: ASSQDQDREWDYGYT

V gene: TRBV7-3
clone size: NA
J gene: TRBJ2-5
CDR3 protein: ASSLSGTVQETQY

V gene: TRBV9
clone size: NA
J gene: TRBJ2-2
CDR3 protein: ASSVAGGGYTGELF

V gene: TRBV18
clone size: once
J gene: TRBJ2-2
CDR3 protein: ASSPIAVDTGELF

V gene: TRBV7-9
clone size: NA
J gene: TRBJ2-3
CDR3 protein: ASSLAITDTQY

V gene: TRBV29-1
clone size: NA
J gene: TRBJ1-3
CDR3 protein: SVEKSLSGNTIY

V gene: TRBV19
clone size: NA
J gene: TRBJ1-1
CDR3 protein: ASSIDPIGRENTEAF

V gene: TRBV18
clone size: NA
J gene: TRBJ1-2
CDR3 protein: ASSPDTGYT

V gene: TRBV5-1
clone size: NA
J gene: TRBJ2-7
CDR3 protein: ASSGGPGDSYEQY

V gene: TRBV10-3
clone size: NA
J gene: TRBJ1-1
CDR3 protein: AIGRGNTEAF

V gene: TRBV7-8
clone size: NA
J gene: TRBJ1-5
CDR3 protein: ASSLEWGRGQPQH